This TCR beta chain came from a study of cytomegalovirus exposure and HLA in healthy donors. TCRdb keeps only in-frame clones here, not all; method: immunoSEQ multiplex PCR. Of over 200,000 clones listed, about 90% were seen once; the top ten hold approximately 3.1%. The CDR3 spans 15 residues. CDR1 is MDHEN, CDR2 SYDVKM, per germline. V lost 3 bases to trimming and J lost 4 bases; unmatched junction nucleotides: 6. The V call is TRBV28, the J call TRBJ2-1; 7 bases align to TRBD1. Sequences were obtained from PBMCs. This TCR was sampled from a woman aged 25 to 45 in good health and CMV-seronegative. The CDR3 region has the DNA TGTGCCAGCAGTTTGAGGGGGCCACTTTACAATGAGCAGTTCTTC. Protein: CASSLRGPLYNEQFF.